This is a list of T cell receptor beta chains from one sample in a study of blood T cells in healthy people across ages. In TCRdb, the 5' RACE reads were re-called with MiXCR into one record per CDR3 protein. The sample records around 900,000 distinct CDR3 sequences, roughly 51% being singletons. Sequencing was done on a sample of blood. These receptors all come from an older woman in good health. Each CDR3 is given with its conserved first and last residue. D genes are given only for firm matches. Clone size is not always given. Where it is, it says once, few, many or a class for expanded clones.

D gene	J gene	V gene	clone size	CDR3 DNA	CDR3 protein
TRBD1	TRBJ1-5	TRBV20-1	.	TGCAGTGCTGGGATGGACAGGGCTGAGCAGCCCCAGCATTTT	CSAGMDRAEQPQHF
TRBD2	TRBJ2-3	TRBV15	few	TGTGCCACCAGCAGAGATAAAGCGGGAGCCCCAGATACGCAGTATTTT	CATSRDKAGAPDTQYF
TRBD2	TRBJ2-7	TRBV6-5	.	TGTGCCAGCACAGGACTAGGTTACGAGCAGTACTTC	CASTGLGYEQYF
TRBD2	TRBJ2-4	TRBV28	few	TGTGCCAGCAGTTTCGACCGACTAGCAGCCCGATCTCAGTACTTC	CASSFDRLAARSQYF
TRBD2	TRBJ2-1	TRBV2	.	TGTGCCAGCAGAAAAAGCGGGAGTGTCTACAATGAGCAGTTCTTC	CASRKSGSVYNEQFF
TRBD1	TRBJ2-6	TRBV20-1	few	TGCAGTGCTAGATCAGGGGGCCCTTCTGGGGCCAACGTCCTGACTTTC	CSARSGGPSGANVLTF
TRBD1	TRBJ2-6	TRBV5-5	.	TGTGCCAGCAGATCCGGGACAGGGGTCTCTGGGGCCAACGTCCTGACTTTC	CASRSGTGVSGANVLTF
.	TRBJ2-1	TRBV12-3/TRBV12-4	.	TGTGCCAGCAGGCAAGATGTTGAGCAGTTCTTC	CASRQDVEQFF
.	TRBJ2-7	TRBV7-9	.	TGTGCCAGCGGCCGTGACTTGAGCTCCTACGAGCAGTACTTC	CASGRDLSSYEQYF
TRBD2	TRBJ2-7	TRBV12-3/TRBV12-4	few	TGTGCCAGCAGTTTATCGGCTAGCGGGAGAGACGAGCAGTACTTC	CASSLSASGRDEQYF
TRBD1	TRBJ2-5	TRBV5-1	.	TGCGCCAGCAGCCCGACAGGGACCCAAGAGACCCAGTACTTC	CASSPTGTQETQYF
.	TRBJ2-7	TRBV6-2/TRBV6-3	.	TGCGCCAGCTCTGCGGCGACGGGGGTAGAGGAGCAGTACTTC	CASSAATGVEEQYF
TRBD2	TRBJ2-1	TRBV6-1	.	TGTGCCAGGGACTCGACTAGCGGGAGCTTCGGCAATGAGCAGTTCTTC	CARDSTSGSFGNEQFF
TRBD1	TRBJ2-5	TRBV30	.	TGTGCCTGGAGTGGACAGGGTGGCTTCGAGACCCAGTACTTC	CAWSGQGGFETQYF
TRBD2	TRBJ2-5	TRBV7-9	once	TGTGCCAGCGGCTTAGCGGGCAGGAAAGAGACCCAGTACTTC	CASGLAGRKETQYF
.	TRBJ2-7	TRBV29-1	few	TGCAGCGTGAGGGAGCACGAGCAGTACTTC	CSVREHEQYF
.	TRBJ2-3	TRBV6-5	few	TGTGCCAGCAGTTCCACCTACCAGGGGGATACGCAGTATTTT	CASSSTYQGDTQYF
.	TRBJ2-3	TRBV5-1	.	TGCGCCAGCAGCTTGGGGTCGGCCGCCGCAGATACGCAGTATTTT	CASSLGSAAADTQYF
.	TRBJ1-4	TRBV28	few	TGTGCCAGCAGACCCGATCCTGTGGGTGAAAAACTGTTTTTT	CASRPDPVGEKLFF
TRBD2	TRBJ2-1	TRBV6-1	few	TGTGCCAGCAGTCGATCCGGACTAGCGGGAGGGCCAGTAGTGTTGTTCTTC	CASSRSGLAGGPVVLFF
.	TRBJ2-7	TRBV7-2	few	TGTGCCAGCAGCCCCAGCGGGTCTTACTACGAGCAGTACTTC	CASSPSGSYYEQYF
TRBD1	TRBJ2-5	TRBV30	.	TGTGCCTGGAGGGACAGGGGATTTAACTATGAGCAGTACTTC	CAWRDRGFNYEQYF
.	TRBJ1-2	TRBV18	.	TGTGCCAGCTCACCTGGTGGCTCACCGGGTGGCTACACCTTC	CASSPGGSPGGYTF
TRBD1	TRBJ1-4	TRBV4-2	.	TGTGCCAGCAGCCAAGATCCTCCGCCCGGACAGGCCGCGGGGGGTAATGAAAAACTGTTTTTT	CASSQDPPPGQAAGGNEKLFF
TRBD2	TRBJ2-7	TRBV7-9	.	TGTGCCAGCAGCTCAACGATAGCGGGAGGGCCTTACGAGCAGTACTTC	CASSSTIAGGPYEQYF
TRBD2	TRBJ2-1	TRBV5-1	.	TGCGCCAGCAGCTTAACGCTAGCGGGGGGTGAGCAGTTCTTC	CASSLTLAGGEQFF
TRBD2	TRBJ2-1	TRBV29-1	few	TGCAGCGTTGAAGGTGCTAGCGGGAGAAACAATGAGCAGTTCTTC	CSVEGASGRNNEQFF
.	TRBJ1-1	TRBV12-3/TRBV12-4	few	TGTGCCAGCAGTTTAAGGATAGCTTTCTTT	CASSLRIAFF
.	TRBJ2-1	TRBV18	.	TGTGCCAGCTCGACCCCCGATAGAGCGTCGGATGAGCAGTTCTTC	CASSTPDRASDEQFF
TRBD2	TRBJ2-3	TRBV12-3/TRBV12-4	.	TGTGCCACCCAACTAGCGGGAGGGTTGGGGGATACGCAGTATTTT	CATQLAGGLGDTQYF
TRBD1	TRBJ2-7	TRBV7-2	few	TGTGCCAGCAGCCCGGGGGACAGGCCTTTCTACGAGCAGTACTTC	CASSPGDRPFYEQYF
.	TRBJ2-4	TRBV11-1	.	TGTGCCAGCAGCCCAATAATAGCCAAAAACATTCAGTACTTC	CASSPIIAKNIQYF
.	TRBJ2-7	TRBV4-3	few	TGCGCCAGCAGCCAAGACAGGGAGTCGTATTACGAGCAGTACTTC	CASSQDRESYYEQYF
.	TRBJ2-7	TRBV18	.	TGTGCCAGCTCACCTGCCGGGGGCGCGAGGGAGCAGTACTTC	CASSPAGGAREQYF
TRBD1	TRBJ1-1	TRBV7-2	.	TGTGCCAGCAGTCTTTACAGGGGGGGATCGACTGAAGCTTTCTTT	CASSLYRGGSTEAFF
.	TRBJ1-4	TRBV4-1	.	TGCGCCAGCAGCCAAGATCGGGCGGGGGATGAAAAACTGTTTTTT	CASSQDRAGDEKLFF
TRBD2	TRBJ2-3	TRBV20-1	few	TGCAGTGCGGGACTACTATCTAGCGGGACAGATACGCAGTATTTT	CSAGLLSSGTDTQYF
TRBD2	TRBJ2-7	TRBV12-3/TRBV12-4	.	TGTGCCAGCAGCCTGACTAGCCCCTATGAATACGAGCAGTACTTC	CASSLTSPYEYEQYF
TRBD2	TRBJ2-1	TRBV28	.	TGTGCCAGCAGTGGGACTAGCGGGACTTTAAGTGAGCAGTTCTTC	CASSGTSGTLSEQFF
.	TRBJ2-1	TRBV4-1	.	TGCGCCAGCAGCCATGGTGGCGGGGCAGGTGAGCAGTTCTTC	CASSHGGGAGEQFF
.	TRBJ2-7	TRBV28	many	TGTGCCAGCAGTTCCCGACAGAACGAGCAGTACTTC	CASSSRQNEQYF
.	TRBJ2-7	TRBV6-6	.	TGTGCCAGCAGTTACGATGGTGAGGACACCTACTACGAGCAGTACTTC	CASSYDGEDTYYEQYF
TRBD1	TRBJ2-1	TRBV29-1	.	TGCGGCGTCGTTGACAGGGAATTAGTCGATGAGCAGTTCTTC	CGVVDRELVDEQFF
.	TRBJ2-3	TRBV4-3	few	TGCGCCAGCAGCCAAGCTGAGAGGTTAGATACGCAGTATTTT	CASSQAERLDTQYF
.	TRBJ1-5	TRBV3-1	.	TGTGCCAGCAGCCAATGGGATCAGCCCCAGCATTTT	CASSQWDQPQHF
.	TRBJ2-5	TRBV20-1	.	TGCAGTGCTAGAGATGGCAGGGCCCCACAAGAGACCCAGTACTTC	CSARDGRAPQETQYF
TRBD2	TRBJ2-3	TRBV5-5	once	TGTGCCAGCAGCTTGCCGGGACTAGCGGGGGGAAGCACAGATACGCAGTATTTT	CASSLPGLAGGSTDTQYF
TRBD2	TRBJ2-3	TRBV6-5	.	TGTGCCAGCAGACATCTAGCGGAAAGTGCAGATACGCAGTATTTT	CASRHLAESADTQYF
.	TRBJ2-7	TRBV7-9	.	TGTGCCAGCAGTTGGGAGAGTTGGGTGGAGCAGTACTTC	CASSWESWVEQYF
.	TRBJ2-7	TRBV10-3	.	TGTGCCAGCAGTGAAGAGGACGAGCAGTACTTC	CASSEEDEQYF
.	TRBJ2-3	TRBV27	.	TGTGCCAGCAGTTTAATGAGCCCCACAGATACGCAGTATTTT	CASSLMSPTDTQYF
.	TRBJ2-3	TRBV4-2	.	TGTGCCAGCAGCCCCCTTTTGGATGAGTTAGGTACGCAGTATTTT	CASSPLLDELGTQYF
TRBD1	TRBJ2-2	TRBV9	once	TGTGCCAGCACCGAGGACAGGGGGCTAACCGGGGAGCTGTTTTTT	CASTEDRGLTGELFF
.	TRBJ2-1	TRBV7-2	many	TGTGCCAGCAGCTGGACAGTGTCGAACAATGAGCAGTTCTTC	CASSWTVSNNEQFF
.	TRBJ2-1	TRBV20-1	.	TGCAGTGCAGCCGGAGTCGGGCAGTTCTTC	CSAAGVGQFF
TRBD1	TRBJ1-2	TRBV29-1	.	TGCAGCGCCGAAAGTGAGTCGGGACAGTTGGCCGGCTACACCTTC	CSAESESGQLAGYTF